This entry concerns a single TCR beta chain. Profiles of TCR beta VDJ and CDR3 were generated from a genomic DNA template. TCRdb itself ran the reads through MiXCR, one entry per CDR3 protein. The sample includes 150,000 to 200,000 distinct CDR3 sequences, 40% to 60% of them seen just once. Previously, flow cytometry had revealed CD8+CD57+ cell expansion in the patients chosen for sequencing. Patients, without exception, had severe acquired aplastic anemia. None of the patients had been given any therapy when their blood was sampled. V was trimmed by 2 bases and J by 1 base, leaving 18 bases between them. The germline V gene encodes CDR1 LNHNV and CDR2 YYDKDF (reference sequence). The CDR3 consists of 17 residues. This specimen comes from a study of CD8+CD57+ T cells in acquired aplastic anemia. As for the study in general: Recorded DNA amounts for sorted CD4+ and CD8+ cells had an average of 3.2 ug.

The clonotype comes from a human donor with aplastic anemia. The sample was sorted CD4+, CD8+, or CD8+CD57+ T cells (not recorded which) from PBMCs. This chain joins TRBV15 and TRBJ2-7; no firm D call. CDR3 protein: CATSRFPPAPESYEQYF. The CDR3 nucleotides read TGTGCCACCAGCAGATTCCCCCCGGCTCCGGAATCCTACGAGCAGTACTTC.